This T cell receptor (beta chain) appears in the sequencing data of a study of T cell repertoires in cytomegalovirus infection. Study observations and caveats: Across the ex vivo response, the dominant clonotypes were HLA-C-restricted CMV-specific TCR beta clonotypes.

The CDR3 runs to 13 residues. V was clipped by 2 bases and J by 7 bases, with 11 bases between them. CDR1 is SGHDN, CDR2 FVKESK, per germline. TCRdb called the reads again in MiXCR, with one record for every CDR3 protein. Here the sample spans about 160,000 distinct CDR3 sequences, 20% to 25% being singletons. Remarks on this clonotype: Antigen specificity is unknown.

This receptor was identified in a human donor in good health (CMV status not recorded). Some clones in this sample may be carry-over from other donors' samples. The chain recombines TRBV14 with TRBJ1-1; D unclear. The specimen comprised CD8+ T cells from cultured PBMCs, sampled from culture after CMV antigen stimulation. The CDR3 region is CASSQFLRREAFF. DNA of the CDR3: TGTGCCAGCAGCCAATTCTTACGACGTGAAGCTTTCTTT.